The 24 T cell receptor beta chains listed next were all sequenced from one sample in a study of T-cell memory formation after mild COVID-19 (dated by TCRdb to about 2021). The library was generated by 5' RACE. The sample was run on an Illumina NovaSeq 6000. Starting from the raw public reads, TCRdb applied fastp trimming at Q25, assembled clones with MiXCR and retained in-frame beta chains. Duplicate CDR3 protein sequences are folded into a single record with the most common DNA and genes. The sample has 75,000 to 95,000 distinct CDR3 sequences on record, about 13% of them singletons. The ten most abundant clones make up about 26% of the sample. Sequenced material: PBMCs or a T cell subset sorted from them (not recorded which). The source of these receptors is an adult woman who had mild COVID-19 (a few samples of this study predate the infection). The sample titles of this study are shuffled in the database, so cell type and time point are left out; the donor was told from shared clones.

The sample holds many counts of this clonotype. The chain recombines TRBV11-2 with TRBJ2-1; 8 bases match TRBD1. Germline V CDR1 and CDR2: SGHAT, FQNNGV. CDR3 length: 16 amino acids. After removal of 1 base from V and 7 bases from J, the junction contained 9 bases not matched to a gene. The CDR3 DNA reads as TGTGCCAGCAGCTTAGCCCTAGGACAGGGTGAAAATGAGCAGTTCTTC. This encodes CASSLALGQGENEQFF.

This clonotype was observed at least ten times. The J gene is TRBJ2-1, the V gene TRBV7-6, with 10 nucleotides matching TRBD2. V lost 2 bases and J lost 8; bases outside the gene matches: 6. CDR1 and CDR2 (germline): SGHVS, FNYEAQ. This CDR3 has 15 amino acids. This chain's CDR3 is CASSLLAGESDEQFF. The CDR3, as DNA: TGTGCCAGCAGCTTACTAGCGGGAGAAAGCGATGAGCAGTTCTTC.

This clonotype turned up a few times. The J gene is TRBJ1-2, the V gene TRBV4-2, with D possibly matching TRBD1 (5 bases). The CDR3 spans 14 residues. Trimming removed 1 base from V and 6 bases from J, with 12 bases in between. Germline V CDR1 and CDR2: LGHNA, YNFKEQ. The CDR3 spells CASSQGGARDGYTF. The CDR3 bases are TGTGCCAGCAGCCAAGGAGGGGCCCGGGATGGCTACACCTTC.

The sample holds a few counts of this clonotype. The chain joins TRBV6-5 to TRBJ2-7; D remains unclear. CDR3 size: 13 residues. V shed 7 bases and J shed 0 bases, with 10 bases lying between them. The germline V gene has CDR1 MNHEY and CDR2 SVGAGI. In DNA, the CDR3 is TGTGCCAGCAACTACCCCAGCTCCTACGAGCAGTACTTC. Translating gives CASNYPSSYEQYF.

The chain links TRBV29-1 to TRBJ2-5; D possibly matches TRBD1 or TRBD2 (5 bases each). The germline V gene has CDR1 SQVTM and CDR2 ANQGSEA. Trimming removed 4 bases at V and 8 bases at J, with 11 bases between. The CDR3 length is 11 residues. For the CDR3, the DNA is TGCAGCGTTGGTGGTTGGGACACCCAGTACTTC. Its protein product is CSVGGWDTQYF.

To note about this clonotype: A junction end diverges from the germline sequence, so it may reflect a read error. The V and J genes are TRBV24-1 and TRBJ1-1; possible D gene TRBD1, 5 bases. Germline values: CDR1 KGHDR, CDR2 SFDVKD. The CDR3 runs to 13 residues. CDR3 sequence: CATSDLGGTEDFF. CDR3 DNA sequence: TGTGCCACCAGTGACCTCGGGGGAACTGAAGATTTCTTT.

The CDR3 reads CASSYSLDNEQFF. The CDR3 nucleotides are TGTGCCAGCAGTTACAGTCTTGACAATGAGCAGTTCTTC. The V gene is TRBV6-2 or TRBV6-3, the J gene TRBJ2-1; D gene uncertain. The V end was cut by 2 bases, the J end by 5 bases, with 7 bases between. The CDR3 sequence is 13 residues long. Germline CDR1 is MNHEY and CDR2 is SVGEGT.

This clonotype showed up many times. The chain combines TRBV4-3 with TRBJ1-1; 8 positions agree with TRBD1. The trim removed 4 bases at V and 4 bases at J, leaving 5 bases unmatched. This CDR3 is 14 amino acids long. From germline, CDR1 is LGHNA and CDR2 YSLEER. For the CDR3, the DNA is TGCGCCAGCAGCCCAGGGGGCGCCGGCACTGAAGCTTTCTTT. Encoded protein: CASSPGGAGTEAFF.

J is TRBJ1-4 and V is TRBV14; no clear D gene. The V end was cut by 6 bases, the J end by 4 bases, with 12 bases between. The CDR3 covers 14 residues. Per germline, CDR1 SGHDN and CDR2 FVKESK. This CDR3 reads CASRGLSRNEKLFF. In nucleotides, the CDR3 is TGTGCCAGCAGGGGCCTATCCCGTAATGAAAAACTGTTTTTT.

The V call is TRBV9, the J call TRBJ1-1; 8 bases fit TRBD1. The CDR3 totals 15 residues. V lost 2 bases, J lost 3 bases, and 6 bases stayed unmatched. Germline values: CDR1 SGDLS, CDR2 YYNGEE. Here the CDR3 reads CASSVSGTGYTEAFF. In DNA form, the CDR3 reads TGTGCCAGCAGCGTTTCAGGGACAGGCTACACTGAAGCTTTCTTT.

The chain links TRBV24-1 to TRBJ2-2; TRBD1 aligns across 9 bases. Trimming at V came to 5 bases and at J to 3 bases, leaving 6 bases not matched to a gene. CDR1 is KGHDR and CDR2 is SFDVKD in the germline V gene. The CDR3 covers 16 residues. CDR3 sequence (DNA): TGTGCCACCAGTGTGGGACAGGGTGTGGACACCGGGGAGCTGTTTTTT. This sequence encodes CATSVGQGVDTGELFF.

This clonotype was detected many times. The V gene is TRBV15, the J gene TRBJ2-5; D may be TRBD1 (6 bases). The germline CDR1 and CDR2 sequences are LNHNV and YYDKDF (reference sequence). V was pared by 6 bases and J by 5 bases, with 16 bases between. The CDR3 contains 14 residues. DNA of the CDR3: TGTGCCACCAGGAAGCAGGGGAACTCGGAGACCCAGTACTTC. Its translation is CATRKQGNSETQYF.

The chain couples TRBV6-5 to TRBJ2-7; a weak D match, TRBD2 (5 bases). This CDR3 is 12 amino acids long. CDR1 and CDR2 from the germline V gene are MNHEY and SVGAGI. The V and J ends lost 6 bases and 3 bases respectively, with 9 bases between them. The CDR3 sequence is CASRDTSYEQYF. The CDR3, as DNA: TGTGCCAGCAGAGATACTAGCTACGAGCAGTACTTC.

This clonotype was observed a few times. The V call is TRBV7-9, the J call TRBJ2-1; TRBD2 matches at 9 bases. Per the germline V gene, CDR1 is SEHNR and CDR2 is FQNEAQ (reference sequence). Trimming cost V 5 bases and J 0 bases; bases outside gene matches: 2. CDR3 length: 15 amino acids. The CDR3 spells CASSHSGGSYNEQFF. The CDR3 coding sequence is TGTGCCAGCAGCCATAGCGGGGGCTCCTACAATGAGCAGTTCTTC.

The rearrangement links TRBV7-9 to TRBJ1-5; no definite D call. Germline CDR1 is SEHNR and CDR2 is FQNEAQ (reference sequence). Trimming took off 2 bases at V and 0 bases at J, with 5 bases between the two ends. The CDR3 runs 14 residues. The CDR3 here is CASSLIDSNQPQHF. CDR3 DNA sequence: TGTGCCAGCAGCTTAATCGATAGCAATCAGCCCCAGCATTTT.

This clonotype was picked up a small number of times. This chain joins TRBV5-1 and TRBJ1-1; the D gene is possibly TRBD1 (5 bases). Deletions cut 2 bases from V and 5 bases from J, with 16 bases between. Looked up from germline, CDR1 is SGHRS and CDR2 is YFSETQ. This CDR3 has 15 residues. CDR3 protein: CASSFGDRAVTEAFF. The CDR3 nucleotides are TGCGCCAGCAGCTTCGGGGACCGGGCGGTAACTGAAGCTTTCTTT.

In this sample, this clonotype turned up many times. The chain is built from TRBV13 and TRBJ2-5; 13 nucleotides match TRBD2. CDR3 length: 14 residues. Germline values: CDR1 PRHDT, CDR2 FYEKMQ (reference sequence). The junction had 5 bases not matched to a gene; V was cut back by 5 bases and J by 8 bases. The CDR3 DNA reads TGTGCCAGCAGCCCCTGGACTAGCGGGGGAACCCAGTACTTC. This gives the protein CASSPWTSGGTQYF.

A few counts support this clonotype. This chain uses TRBV4-2 with TRBJ2-1; 13 positions match TRBD2. V lost 0 bases, J lost 6 bases, and 2 bases stayed unmatched. This CDR3 comprises 16 residues. From germline, CDR1 is LGHNA and CDR2 YNFKEQ. CDR3 DNA: TGTGCCAGCAGCCAAGATGGACTAGCGGGAGTCAATGAGCAGTTCTTC. It yields the protein CASSQDGLAGVNEQFF.

V gene TRBV7-3 combines with J gene TRBJ2-3, with D tentatively TRBD2 (6 bases). The CDR3 covers 13 residues. Germline lookup yields CDR1 SGHTA and CDR2 FQGTGA. Trimming removed 5 bases at V and 5 bases at J, with 11 bases between. In DNA form, the CDR3 reads TGTGCCAGCAGCCCCCCCGGGGGAGATACGCAGTATTTT. This gives the protein CASSPPGGDTQYF.

This clonotype was seen more than once but under ten times. CDR3: CASSEVANTGELFF. In nucleotides, the CDR3 is TGTGCCAGCAGTGAAGTAGCGAACACCGGGGAGCTGTTTTTT. The chain couples TRBV6-1 to TRBJ2-2; D remains unclear. This CDR3 has 14 amino acids. Looked up from germline, CDR1 is MNHNS and CDR2 is SASEGT. The V end lost 1 base, the J end lost 0 bases, and 3 bases lay between the germline ends.

This clonotype has only a few counts. This rearrangement joins TRBV21-1 to TRBJ2-7. TRBV21-1 is labeled a pseudogene. The CDR3 runs to 16 residues. DNA for the CDR3: TGTGCCAGCAGCAAAGGGCCCGACAGGGGCTCCTACGAGCAGTACTTC. It specifies CASSKGPDRGSYEQYF.

The genes are TRBV7-9 and TRBJ2-4; 11 positions match TRBD2. The CDR3 spans 17 residues. The V gene's germline CDR1 is SEHNR and CDR2 FQNEAQ (reference sequence). V shed 5 bases, J shed 0 bases, and the junction held 6 bases outside the gene matches. The CDR3 bases are TGTGCCAGCAGCGAGGGGACTAGCGGAATAGCCAAAAACATTCAGTACTTC. Translating it yields CASSEGTSGIAKNIQYF.

This clonotype has a count of ten or more. The DNA for the CDR3 is TGCGCCAGCTCCTTAGAGGGGACCAATGAGCAGTTCTTC. Encoded protein: CASSLEGTNEQFF. The rearrangement joins TRBV5-1 to TRBJ2-1; D possibly matches TRBD1 or TRBD2 (5 bases each). Trimming removed 7 bases from V and 6 bases from J, with 14 bases in between. In germline, CDR1 is SGHRS, CDR2 YFSETQ. The CDR3 consists of 13 residues.

The table lists this clonotype with a few counts. The junction and the germline gene differ at one end; a read error may be behind it. The chain couples TRBV24-1 to TRBJ2-2; the D gene is possibly TRBD2 (5 bases). Germline CDR1 KGHDR, CDR2 SFDVKD. The CDR3 length is 15 residues. The CDR3: CATSDFGKNPGELFF. The DNA for the CDR3 is TGTGCCACCAGTGATTTCGGGAAGAACCCCGGGGAGCTGTTTTTT.